Each of the 25 T cell receptor beta chains below was sequenced from the same sample in a study of beta chain features in type 1 diabetes. The antigens these receptors bind are not known. The study's findings and limits: Shortening of TCRB CDR3s, moderate but significant, appeared in all four CD4+ subsets of Type 1 diabetes patients.

Investigators reverse transcribed all isolated RNA, so they sequenced expressed TCRB transcripts. Sequencing used immunoSEQ multiplex PCR; TCRdb keeps in-frame clones, though not all of them. The sample records 300,000 to 350,000 clones, about 14% being singletons. Sequencing was performed on naive CD4+ T cells from blood. The receptors shown here come from a woman in her late teens or twenties with type 1 diabetes.

The chain couples TRBV2 to TRBJ2-2, with 9 bases aligning to TRBD2. The CDR3 extends over 15 amino acids. Germline CDR1 reads SNHLY; CDR2 reads FYNNEI. The V segment lost 5 bases and the J segment 5 bases; nucleotides outside the gene matches: 6. CDR3 nucleotides: TGTGCCAGCAGTAAGACTAGCGGTAGAACCGGGGAGCTGTTTTTT. Its translation: CASSKTSGRTGELFF.

The chain uses TRBV28 and TRBJ2-3; maybe TRBD1 (6 bases). This CDR3 is 15 amino acids long. V shed 5 bases and J shed 2 bases, with 14 bases lying between them. Germline V CDR1 and CDR2: MDHEN, SYDVKM. Written as DNA, the CDR3 is TGTGCCAGCAGTCCGTCCGACAGGATCACAGATACGCAGTATTTT. Amino acid sequence: CASSPSDRITDTQYF.

The chain recombines TRBV18 with TRBJ2-5; TRBD2 is a possible D gene (6 bases). Germline V gene data show CDR1 as KGHSH and CDR2 as LQKENI. Trimming pared 2 bases from V and 5 bases from J, leaving 9 bases between. The CDR3 is 13 amino acids. This CDR3 reads CASSPWRAETQYF. The CDR3 DNA sequence: TGTGCCAGCTCACCATGGAGGGCCGAGACCCAGTACTTC.

This clone appeared a few times. This chain uses TRBV9 with TRBJ2-1; TRBD2 matches 8 bases. This CDR3 has 17 residues. V lost 3 bases, J lost 6 bases, and 14 bases stayed unmatched. Germline V lookup: CDR1 SGDLS, CDR2 YYNGEE. CDR3 region: CASSAYMGGLAGNEQFF. As DNA, the CDR3 is TGTGCCAGCAGCGCCTATATGGGGGGGCTAGCGGGCAATGAGCAGTTCTTC.

The rearrangement links TRBV4-2 to TRBJ1-4; tentatively, D is TRBD1 (6 bases). V lost 3 bases, J lost 0 bases, and 17 bases lay in between. Germline loops: CDR1 LGHNA, CDR2 YNFKEQ. The CDR3 has 18 amino acids. The CDR3 sequence: CASSHPGGGATTNEKLFF. The CDR3 DNA reads as TGTGCCAGCAGCCATCCGGGAGGGGGTGCCACAACTAATGAAAAACTGTTTTTT.

This chain uses TRBV18 with TRBJ2-1; D unresolved. Trimming pared 3 bases from V and 7 bases from J, leaving 7 bases between. CDR3 length equals 12 residues. Germline CDR1 KGHSH, CDR2 LQKENI. CDR3 region: CASSPYGNEQFF. CDR3 nucleotide sequence: TGTGCCAGCTCACCGTACGGGAATGAGCAGTTCTTC.

The V call is TRBV5-4, the J call TRBJ1-4, with a possible D match to TRBD1 (5 bases). The germline V gene encodes CDR1 SGHNT and CDR2 YYREEE (reference sequence). V was cut by 1 base and J by 5 bases, with 9 bases left in between. The CDR3 extends over 14 amino acids. CDR3 nucleotides: TGTGCCAGCAGCTTGAGACCAGGGAATGAAAAACTGTTTTTT. Protein product: CASSLRPGNEKLFF.

This clone has only a few counts. The CDR3 DNA follows: TGTGCCAGTAGTCCGAAGGGACTAGCGGGAGGGCGTGAGCAGTTCTTC. Translated, it gives CASSPKGLAGGREQFF. J is TRBJ2-1 and V is TRBV19; TRBD2 agrees at 16 bases. There are 16 residues in the CDR3. CDR1 and CDR2 from the germline V gene are LNHDA and SQIVND (reference sequence). Losses at the gene ends were 5 bases for V and 9 bases for J; bases not matched to a gene: 7. Using reference TRBV19 and TRBJ2-1 for the parts outside the CDR3, the full variable domain is DGGITQSPKYLFRKEGQNVTLSCEQNLNHDAMYWYRQDPGQGLRLIYYSQIVNDFQKGDIAEGYSVSREKKESFPLTVTSAQKNPTAFYLCASSPKGLAGGREQFFGPGTRLTVL.

This chain links TRBV11-2 with TRBJ1-1; perhaps TRBD1 as D (5 bases). CDR3 length equals 13 residues. V shed 5 bases and J shed 4 bases, with 11 bases lying between them. From germline, CDR1 is SGHAT and CDR2 FQNNGV. The CDR3 here is CASSPRRVTEAFF. The CDR3 DNA is TGTGCCAGCAGCCCCCGCAGGGTCACTGAAGCTTTCTTT.

This clone was seen more than once but under ten times. This sequence joins TRBV18 and TRBJ1-2, with D hard to call. The length of the CDR3 is 17 residues. Germline values: CDR1 KGHSH, CDR2 LQKENI. Trimming left V 6 bases short and J 1 base short, with 21 bases between. CDR3 sequence: CASSSQAQQMSNYGYTF. The CDR3 DNA is TGTGCCAGCTCGTCTCAGGCCCAACAGATGAGTAACTATGGCTACACCTTC.

This clone has more than one count but fewer than ten. The rearrangement uses TRBV28 and TRBJ2-1; 12 nucleotides align to TRBD2. Germline CDR1 and CDR2: MDHEN and SYDVKM. With 4 bases clipped from V and 2 bases from J, the junction kept 3 bases outside the gene matches. The CDR3 is made up of 16 amino acids. CDR3 coding DNA: TGTGCCAGCAGTTCCCGACTAGCGGGAGCCTACAATGAGCAGTTCTTC. Translated, it gives CASSSRLAGAYNEQFF.

The V and J genes are TRBV18 and TRBJ2-7; 8 bases fit TRBD1. The ends lost 0 bases at V and 7 bases at J; junction bases unmatched: 8. The germline CDR1 and CDR2 sequences are KGHSH and LQKENI. The CDR3 spans 15 residues. The CDR3 sequence is CASSPPGRGPGEQYF. CDR3 coding DNA: TGTGCCAGCTCACCACCAGGCAGGGGGCCAGGTGAGCAGTACTTC.

J is TRBJ1-2 and V is TRBV15; no firm D call. The germline V gene has CDR1 LNHNV and CDR2 YYDKDF (reference sequence). The V end was cut by 3 bases, the J end by 3 bases, with 8 bases between. The CDR3 has 13 residues. The CDR3 reads CATSRERDYGYTF. CDR3 in DNA: TGTGCCACCAGCAGGGAACGGGACTATGGCTACACCTTC.

The chain has TRBV5-4 and TRBJ2-7, with a possible D match to TRBD2 (5 bases). Germline CDR1 SGHNT, CDR2 YYREEE (reference sequence). CDR3 length: 14 residues. V lost 4 bases and J lost 2, with 13 bases in between. CDR3 nucleotide sequence: TGTGCCAGCAGCACGACTATGGGCCCCTACGAGCAGTACGTC. It yields the protein CASSTTMGPYEQYV.

This chain joins TRBV5-1 and TRBJ2-1, with TRBD2 matching 10 bases. Per the germline V gene, CDR1 is SGHRS and CDR2 is YFSETQ. J gave up 6 bases and V 2 bases, and 5 bases lay outside the gene matches. This CDR3 region has 15 residues. CDR3 amino acids: CASSLFSGRPNEQFF. In DNA, the CDR3 is TGCGCCAGCAGCTTATTTAGCGGGAGGCCCAATGAGCAGTTCTTC.

A few counts support this clone. V and J are TRBV28 and TRBJ2-1; D might be TRBD1 (5 bases). The CDR3 has 16 amino acids. Germline assignment: CDR1 MDHEN and CDR2 SYDVKM. Trimming took off 2 bases at V and 2 bases at J, with 13 bases between the two ends. CDR3 sequence reads: CASSLPGTGPYNEQFF. The CDR3 coding sequence is TGTGCCAGCAGTTTACCTGGAACAGGTCCCTACAATGAGCAGTTCTTC.

The chain uses TRBV7-2 and TRBJ2-3, with a possible D match to TRBD2 (6 bases). Germline lookup yields CDR1 SGHTA and CDR2 FQGNSA. Trimming removed 5 bases from V and 4 bases from J, with 13 bases in between. The CDR3 is 14 residues long. Here the CDR3 DNA reads TGTGCCAGCAGCCCCATGGAGGGCGCAGATACGCAGTATTTT. Its translation is CASSPMEGADTQYF. The whole variable domain, filled in from reference TRBV7-2 and TRBJ2-3, reads GAGVSQSPSNKVTEKGKDVELRCDPISGHTALYWYRQSLGQGLEFLIYFQGNSAPDKSGLPSDRFSAERTGGSVSTLTIQRTQQEDSAVYLCASSPMEGADTQYFGPGTRLTVL.

This rearrangement joins TRBV11-2 to TRBJ2-7, with 9 bases matching TRBD2. Looked up from germline, CDR1 is SGHAT and CDR2 is FQNNGV. J was trimmed by 7 bases and V by 5 bases; bases with no gene match: 12. The CDR3 has 15 amino acids. The CDR3 is CASSKGTSPTREQYF. The CDR3 DNA reads as TGTGCCAGCAGCAAGGGGACTAGCCCAACAAGGGAGCAGTACTTC.

Remarks on this clone: Other DNA sequences in the sample encode the same CDR3. The rearrangement uses TRBV19 and TRBJ1-1; perhaps TRBD1 as D (5 bases). CDR3 length equals 14 residues. The germline gives CDR1 LNHDA, CDR2 SQIVND (reference sequence). Between the trimmed V and J ends, which lost 1 base and 1 base, there was a span of 7 bases. CDR3 DNA sequence: TGTGCCAGTAGTATAGGTCAGGGGAACACTGAAGCTTTCTTT. Its protein product is CASSIGQGNTEAFF.

This clone has a handful of counts. The chain carries TRBV4-3 and TRBJ1-4, with TRBD1 as a possible D gene (5 bases). With 0 bases removed from V and 2 bases from J, the gap between germline ends came to 10 bases. This CDR3 is 16 amino acids long. Germline V lookup: CDR1 LGHNA, CDR2 YSLEER. CDR3 bases: TGCGCCAGCAGCCAAGATGAAGCAGGGACTAATGAAAAACTGTTTTTT. Amino acids: CASSQDEAGTNEKLFF.

This clone was counted only a few times. The gene calls are TRBV27 and TRBJ2-5, with a possible D match to TRBD1 (6 bases). Germline V gene sequence: CDR1 MNHEY, CDR2 SMNVEV (reference sequence). The V gene lost 6 bases and the J gene lost 2 bases, with 16 bases spanning the gap. The CDR3 is 15 residues long. CDR3 sequence (DNA): TGTGCCAGCAGGCCTAGAAACAGGGCTCAAGAGACCCAGTACTTC. Translating gives CASRPRNRAQETQYF.

This chain joins TRBV29-1 and TRBJ1-1; possible D gene TRBD1, 6 bases. This CDR3 is 13 amino acids long. Germline assignment: CDR1 SQVTM and CDR2 ANQGSEA. Trimming removed 6 bases at V and 3 bases at J, with 14 bases between. The CDR3 DNA is TGCAGCGTGGCACAGGGTACATACACTGAAGCTTTCTTT. Its translation: CSVAQGTYTEAFF.

This clone was observed a handful of times. The chain recombines TRBV5-5 with TRBJ1-1; no reliable D call. The ends were cut back, 0 bases at V and 1 base at J, with 7 bases in the middle. The germline V gene has CDR1 SGHKS and CDR2 YYEKEE (reference sequence). The CDR3 covers 14 residues. CDR3 in DNA: TGTGCCAGCAGCTTGGTAGGAGGGAACACTGAAGCTTTCTTT. Translating gives CASSLVGGNTEAFF.

The chain combines TRBV30 with TRBJ2-1, with 9 positions matching TRBD2. V dropped 7 bases and J dropped 8; count of bases not matched to a gene: 12. CDR3 length equals 14 residues. From germline, CDR1 is GTSNPN and CDR2 SVGIG (reference sequence). The chain's CDR3 is CASTSGSVSDEQFF. The CDR3 nucleotides read TGTGCCTCCACTAGCGGGTCCGTAAGTGATGAGCAGTTCTTC.

This chain uses TRBV4-1 with TRBJ1-2, with 12 bases aligning to TRBD1. The CDR3 consists of 16 residues. Trimming removed 3 bases from V and 5 bases from J; junction bases left unmatched: 7. Germline CDR1 and CDR2: MGHRA and YSYEKL. CDR3 nucleotides: TGCGCCAGCAGCCAGGGACAGGGGGCTGAGGGGTATGGCTACACCTTC. This codes for CASSQGQGAEGYGYTF.